These 29 T cell receptor beta chains originate from one sample sequenced in a study of T cell repertoires in cytomegalovirus infection. Their target antigens are unknown. Using its own MiXCR run on the reads, TCRdb lists one record per CDR3 protein. The table records 230,000 or so distinct CDR3 sequences, 30% to 45% of them present only once. This specimen was CD8+ T cells from cultured PBMCs, taken from culture after CMV antigen stimulation. The source of these receptors is a human donor in good health (CMV status not recorded). Some clones in this sample may be carry-over from other donors' samples.

This sequence joins TRBV5-1 and TRBJ2-2; TRBD1 or TRBD2 may be the D gene (6 bases each). The CDR3 consists of 14 residues. In germline, CDR1 is SGHRS, CDR2 YFSETQ. V was shortened by 6 bases and J by 4 bases, with 13 bases between the two germline ends. The CDR3 reads CASTPSGATGELFF. The CDR3 coding sequence is TGCGCCAGCACCCCGTCGGGGGCCACCGGGGAGCTGTTTTTT. Variable domain in full (rest from reference TRBV5-1 and TRBJ2-2): KAGVTQTPRYLIKTRGQQVTLSCSPISGHRSVSWYQQTPGQGLQFLFEYFSETQRNKGNFPGRFSGRQFSNSRSEMNVSTLELGDSALYLCASTPSGATGELFFGEGSRLTVL.

V gene TRBV6-6 combines with J gene TRBJ1-1, with D tentatively TRBD1 (6 bases). V was cut by 7 bases and J by 1 base, with 16 bases left in between. CDR1 is MNHNY, CDR2 SVGAGI, per germline (reference sequence). The CDR3 covers 15 residues. CDR3 in DNA: TGTGCCAGCAATAATAAACAGGGAGGGAACACTGAAGCTTTCTTT. It translates to CASNNKQGGNTEAFF.

This clonotype appeared many times. J is TRBJ2-1 and V is TRBV6-1; tentatively, D is TRBD1 (6 bases). CDR3 length: 17 amino acids. Trimming took off 3 bases at V and 4 bases at J, with 19 bases between the two ends. Germline loops: CDR1 MNHNS, CDR2 SASEGT. The CDR3, as DNA: TGTGCCAGCAGTGAGATTTGGAACAGGGATTTATACAATGAGCAGTTCTTC. This translates into CASSEIWNRDLYNEQFF.

This clonotype was detected only a few times. This chain links TRBV4-1 with TRBJ1-6; D is ambiguous. CDR1 is MGHRA and CDR2 is YSYEKL in the germline V gene. V was clipped by 1 base and J by 8 bases, with 15 bases between them. The length of the CDR3 is 16 residues. The DNA for the CDR3 is TGCGCCAGCAGCCAAGTTTGGGGTTCGGCGGATTCACCCCTCCACTTT. Its translation: CASSQVWGSADSPLHF.

Note on this clonotype: One end of the junction fails to match germline, which may point to a read error. This chain links TRBV5-3 with TRBJ1-2; a weak D match, TRBD1 (6 bases). TRBV5-3 counts as an open reading frame of uncertain function. The CDR3 length is 13 residues. The CDR3 spells CASSFPGADGYTF. CDR3 nucleotide sequence: TGTGCCAGCAGCTTTCCGGGGGCGGATGGCTACACCTTC.

This chain links TRBV11-2 with TRBJ2-7; possibly TRBD1 or TRBD2 for D (6 bases each). V was cut by 5 bases and J by 1 base, with 15 bases left in between. In germline, CDR1 is SGHAT, CDR2 FQNNGV. CDR3 length: 15 residues. The CDR3 nucleotides read TGTGCCAGCAGCCCTTGGAGGGGGGAATCCTACGAGCAGTACTTC. Protein: CASSPWRGESYEQYF.

V gene TRBV19 combines with J gene TRBJ2-2, with TRBD1 as a possible D gene (5 bases). Per germline, CDR1 LNHDA and CDR2 SQIVND (reference sequence). V dropped 3 bases and J dropped 2 bases, with 7 bases sitting between them. The CDR3 spans 14 residues. CDR3 sequence: CASSITGNTGELFF. The DNA of the CDR3 is TGTGCCAGTAGTATCACAGGAAACACCGGGGAGCTGTTTTTT.

The chain uses TRBV20-1 and TRBJ2-3, with D unresolved. The germline V and J ends were trimmed by 0 bases and 2 bases, with 15 bases remaining between them. CDR3 length: 16 residues. Germline V gives CDR1 DFQATT, CDR2 SNEGSKA (reference sequence). The CDR3 DNA sequence: TGCAGTGCTAGAGATTATATTAACTCCAACACAGATACGCAGTATTTT. Its translation: CSARDYINSNTDTQYF.

For this clonotype: A read error may account for a junction end that differs from germline. This chain links TRBV12-3 or TRBV12-4 with TRBJ1-3, with D possibly being TRBD1 (5 bases). CDR3 size: 16 residues. The DNA of the CDR3 is TGTGCAAGCAGTTTCCGGGACTTATTCTATGGAAACACCATATATTTT. Translation: CASSFRDLFYGNTIYF.

V gene TRBV27 combines with J gene TRBJ1-2; the D is unclear. CDR1 and CDR2 (germline): MNHEY, SMNVEV (reference sequence). Trimming cost V 4 bases and J 6 bases, with 15 bases left between them. The CDR3 has 14 residues. DNA for the CDR3: TGTGCCAGCAGTTCCCGTACAGTTTTCAATGGCTACACCTTC. It codes for CASSSRTVFNGYTF.

This clonotype was found a few times. The J gene is TRBJ2-1, the V gene TRBV10-3, with 9 bases fitting TRBD2. Germline CDR1 and CDR2: ENHRY and SYGVKD. The J segment lost 5 bases and the V segment lost 10 bases, leaving 9 bases of the junction unmatched. This CDR3 comprises 14 residues. CDR3 DNA: TGTGCCACCGTAGCGGGAGAGTTACACAATGAGCAGTTCTTC. Translating gives CATVAGELHNEQFF.

This sequence joins TRBV6-6 and TRBJ2-7; TRBD2 might be the D (5 bases). V dropped 2 bases and J dropped 0 bases, with 14 bases sitting between them. The length of the CDR3 is 16 residues. From germline, CDR1 is MNHNY and CDR2 SVGAGI (reference sequence). As DNA, the CDR3 is TGTGCCAGCAGTTACGACCTTGCCGGACTCTCCTACGAGCAGTACTTC. As protein: CASSYDLAGLSYEQYF.

This clonotype was recorded a few times. The chain combines TRBV27 with TRBJ1-1; D ambiguous. The CDR3 spans 15 residues. Per the germline V gene, CDR1 is MNHEY and CDR2 is SMNVEV (reference sequence). V was clipped by 4 bases and J by 1 base, with 13 bases between them. The CDR3 reads CASSSGLGRNTEAFF. The CDR3 nucleotides are TGTGCCAGCAGTTCCGGACTCGGTAGGAACACTGAAGCTTTCTTT.

The chain recombines TRBV27 with TRBJ1-3; maybe TRBD1 (5 bases). The CDR3 runs 14 residues. The germline V and J ends were trimmed by 8 bases and 0 bases, with 11 bases remaining between them. Germline loops: CDR1 MNHEY, CDR2 SMNVEV (reference sequence). CDR3 region: CASWQGSSGNTIYF. Here the CDR3 DNA reads TGTGCCAGCTGGCAGGGAAGCTCTGGAAACACCATATATTTT.

This chain connects TRBV27 to TRBJ2-3, with D perhaps TRBD2 (5 bases). V dropped 3 bases and J dropped 2 bases, with 15 bases sitting between them. This CDR3 comprises 16 residues. Germline V gene lookup returns CDR1 MNHEY and CDR2 SMNVEV (reference sequence). The CDR3 bases are TGTGCCAGCAGTTTTAGGGCTAGCAGATACACAGATACGCAGTATTTT. This codes for CASSFRASRYTDTQYF.

The chain links TRBV7-8 to TRBJ2-3, with D perhaps TRBD1 (5 bases). CDR3 length equals 15 residues. Germline-derived CDR1 and CDR2 are SGHVS and FQNEAQ. The ends were cut back, 5 bases at V and 8 bases at J, with 20 bases in the middle. The CDR3 sequence is CASSKDQGRAFTQYF. The DNA for the CDR3 is TGTGCCAGCAGCAAGGACCAGGGTAGGGCATTTACGCAGTATTTT.

This clonotype was counted a few times. The chain employs TRBV7-8 and TRBJ2-5, with a tentative D call TRBD2 (6 bases). CDR3 size: 16 residues. From germline, CDR1 is SGHVS and CDR2 FQNEAQ. V lost 7 bases, J lost 4 bases, and 22 bases lay in between. The CDR3: CASTLKLGMGGETQYF. CDR3 coding DNA: TGTGCCAGCACCCTTAAGTTGGGGATGGGAGGAGAGACCCAGTACTTC.

The genes are TRBV6-5 and TRBJ2-1; 10 nucleotides align to TRBD1. V lost 0 bases to trimming and J lost 5 bases; unmatched junction nucleotides: 4. The CDR3 length is 16 residues. Germline CDR1 and CDR2: MNHEY and SVGAGI. The CDR3 here is CASSYSRQGANNEQFF. CDR3 sequence (DNA): TGTGCCAGCAGTTACTCCCGACAGGGGGCAAACAATGAGCAGTTCTTC.

CDR3 nucleotides: TGCAGTGCTGGACAGGGGCAGGATGAAAAACTGTTTTTT. This gives the protein CSAGQGQDEKLFF. V is TRBV20-1 and J is TRBJ1-4; 9 nucleotides line up with TRBD1. Trimming took 5 bases from V and 6 from J; bases not matched to a gene: 4. Looked up from germline, CDR1 is DFQATT and CDR2 is SNEGSKA (reference sequence). This CDR3 contains 13 residues.

V and J are TRBV30 and TRBJ1-1; D call uncertain. The germline gives CDR1 GTSNPN, CDR2 SVGIG (reference sequence). V was clipped by 0 bases and J by 3 bases, with 8 bases between them. The length of the CDR3 is 13 residues. CDR3 in amino acids: CAWSVVDHTEAFF. The CDR3 coding sequence is TGTGCCTGGAGTGTAGTTGACCACACTGAAGCTTTCTTT.

This clonotype was observed once. As DNA, the CDR3 is TGTGCCAGCAGCCAAGGGGTTGGAGCCTACGAGCAGTACTTC. As protein: CASSQGVGAYEQYF. J is TRBJ2-7 and V is TRBV4-2; D is unclear. V lost 1 base, J lost 2 bases, and 9 bases lay in between. The CDR3 runs to 14 residues. The germline V gene encodes CDR1 LGHNA and CDR2 YNFKEQ.

The V call is TRBV6-6, the J call TRBJ1-4; no clear D. V lost 2 bases and J 5 bases, leaving 12 bases between the germline ends. Germline lookup yields CDR1 MNHNY and CDR2 SVGAGI (reference sequence). The CDR3 runs to 15 residues. CDR3 in amino acids: CASSYGSAVNEKLFF. The CDR3 nucleotides are TGTGCCAGCAGTTACGGGAGTGCGGTAAATGAAAAACTGTTTTTT.

Many counts were recorded for this clonotype. V is TRBV19 and J is TRBJ2-5; D call uncertain. CDR3 length equals 13 residues. Trimming removed 5 bases at V and 0 bases at J, with 7 bases between. The germline CDR1 and CDR2 sequences are LNHDA and SQIVND (reference sequence). This CDR3 reads CASSSDNQETQYF. CDR3 nucleotides: TGTGCCAGTAGTTCCGACAACCAAGAGACCCAGTACTTC. The entire variable domain, with the rest obtained from reference TRBV19 and TRBJ2-5, is as follows: DGGITQSPKYLFRKEGQNVTLSCEQNLNHDAMYWYRQDPGQGLRLIYYSQIVNDFQKGDIAEGYSVSREKKESFPLTVTSAQKNPTAFYLCASSSDNQETQYFGPGTRLLVL.

This clonotype was observed a few times. J is TRBJ1-6 and V is TRBV7-2, with D hard to call. The CDR3 is 18 residues long. Germline CDR1 reads SGHTA; CDR2 reads FQGNSA. Trimming removed 5 bases at V and 0 bases at J, with 17 bases between. The CDR3 spells CASSLLMVGSSYNSPLHF. The CDR3 DNA sequence: TGTGCCAGCAGCCTCCTGATGGTAGGCAGCTCCTATAATTCACCCCTCCACTTT.

This sequence joins TRBV7-8 and TRBJ2-3; 15 positions agree with TRBD2. J lost 15 bases, V lost 6 bases, and 13 bases had no gene match. The germline V gene encodes CDR1 SGHVS and CDR2 FQNEAQ. CDR3 length: 15 amino acids. CDR3 DNA sequence: TGTGCCAGCAGTCCCCGGACTAGCGGGGGGGCCTTGGAATATTTT. Its translation: CASSPRTSGGALEYF.

In this sample, this clonotype turned up once. The chain couples TRBV14 to TRBJ2-6, with D perhaps TRBD2 (7 bases). This CDR3 has 20 amino acids. Germline CDR1 reads SGHDN; CDR2 reads FVKESK. Trimming pared 4 bases from V and 1 base from J, leaving 23 bases between. The CDR3 is CASSRAWGGVSTSGANVLTF. As DNA, the CDR3 is TGTGCCAGCAGCCGGGCCTGGGGGGGCGTTTCGACGTCTGGGGCCAACGTCCTGACTTTC.

In this sample, this clonotype turned up a few times. The chain uses TRBV20-1 and TRBJ2-1; no firm D call. Per germline, CDR1 DFQATT and CDR2 SNEGSKA (reference sequence). The V end was cut by 8 bases, the J end by 5 bases, with 13 bases between. The CDR3 totals 12 residues. CDR3: CSTPWVHNEQFF. CDR3 bases: TGCAGTACCCCTTGGGTCCACAATGAGCAGTTCTTC.

The chain joins TRBV11-2 to TRBJ2-5; 8 nucleotides agree with TRBD2. The CDR3 loop spans 14 amino acids. Trimming took 4 bases from V and 5 from J; bases not matched to a gene: 6. CDR1 and CDR2 from the germline V gene are SGHAT and FQNNGV. DNA for the CDR3: TGTGCCAGCAGCTCGGGGGGGCGAGGGGAGACCCAGTACTTC. Protein product: CASSSGGRGETQYF.

A few counts support this clonotype. This chain links TRBV7-3 with TRBJ2-3; 13 bases match TRBD2. From germline, CDR1 is SGHTA and CDR2 FQGTGA. The CDR3 runs 16 residues. J gave up 4 bases and V 5 bases, and 6 bases lay outside the gene matches. CDR3 in amino acids: CASSPGLAGFPDTQYF. The CDR3 DNA is TGTGCCAGCAGCCCGGGACTAGCGGGGTTTCCAGATACGCAGTATTTT. The full variable domain, in which reference TRBV7-3 and TRBJ2-3 provide the parts outside the CDR3, is GAGVSQTPSNKVTEKGKYVELRCDPISGHTALYWYRQSLGQGPEFLIYFQGTGAADDSGLPNDRFFAVRPEGSVSTLKIQRTERGDSAVYLCASSPGLAGFPDTQYFGPGTRLTVL.